Each of the 20 T cell receptor beta chains below was sequenced from the same sample in a study of blood T cells in healthy people across ages. Sample-barcoded 5' priming and a J-beta primer mix drove a second PCR of roughly 7 to 11 cycles. MiXCR was run by TCRdb on the 5' RACE reads, yielding one entry per CDR3 protein. The table lists about 970,000 distinct CDR3 sequences, roughly half of them singletons. Specimen: blood. The receptors were sampled from a woman aged 55-70 years in good health.

The genes are TRBV10-1 and TRBJ1-4; TRBD1 aligns across 8 bases. The CDR3 is made up of 18 amino acids. Germline lookup yields CDR1 WNHNN and CDR2 SYGVQD (reference sequence). Trimming at V came to 8 bases and at J to 2 bases, leaving 16 bases not matched to a gene. The CDR3: CASEKDRAVRDTNEKLFF. CDR3 nucleotides: TGCGCCAGCGAGAAGGACAGGGCAGTTCGGGACACTAATGAAAAACTGTTTTTT.

Ten or more counts support this clonotype. This chain connects TRBV7-2 to TRBJ2-7; D ambiguous. Per germline, CDR1 SGHTA and CDR2 FQGNSA. The CDR3 covers 15 residues. V was clipped by 1 base and J by 1 base, with 11 bases between them. The CDR3 sequence is CASSLVAGSSYEQYF. The DNA of the CDR3 is TGTGCCAGCAGCTTAGTCGCCGGATCATCCTACGAGCAGTACTTC. Combining the CDR3 with reference TRBV7-2 and TRBJ2-7 gives the whole variable domain GAGVSQSPSNKVTEKGKDVELRCDPISGHTALYWYRQSLGQGLEFLIYFQGNSAPDKSGLPSDRFSAERTGGSVSTLTIQRTQQEDSAVYLCASSLVAGSSYEQYFGPGTRLTVT.

This rearrangement joins TRBV6-2 or TRBV6-3 to TRBJ2-1; 8 bases agree with TRBD2. This CDR3 contains 14 residues. With V trimmed by 6 bases and J by 4 bases, 5 bases remained unmatched. Germline CDR1 is MNHEY and CDR2 is SVGEGT. DNA for the CDR3: TGTGCCAGCAGACGAACGGGAGGGTACAATGAGCAGTTCTTC. This sequence encodes CASRRTGGYNEQFF.

This clonotype turned up a few times. The chain uses TRBV7-2 and TRBJ2-4, with 7 nucleotides matching TRBD1. Judging by the DNA end, TRBJ2-7 fits better; the J call may be wrong. The CDR3 spans 15 residues. CDR1 is SGHTA, CDR2 FQGNSA, per germline. The CDR3 DNA sequence: TGTGCCAGCAGCTTCGAGACAGGGCCAGCCTACGAGCAGTACTTC. This sequence encodes CASSFETGPAYEQYF.

The V gene is TRBV6-1, the J gene TRBJ1-2, with D tentatively TRBD1 (6 bases). V lost 5 bases and J 1 base, leaving 17 bases between the germline ends. The CDR3 runs 16 residues. The V gene's germline CDR1 is MNHNS and CDR2 SASEGT. The DNA for the CDR3 is TGTGCCAGCAGTTTCGGACAGCTGACCCTTAACTATGGCTACACCTTC. Its protein is CASSFGQLTLNYGYTF.

V and J are TRBV6-1 and TRBJ1-6, with D maybe TRBD1 (6 bases). The ends were cut back, 4 bases at V and 6 bases at J, with 13 bases in the middle. The CDR3 length is 15 residues. Germline CDR1 and CDR2: MNHNS and SASEGT. The CDR3 spells CASSGEDRRNSPLHF. The CDR3 DNA reads as TGTGCCAGCAGTGGAGAGGACAGACGTAATTCACCCCTCCACTTT.

Regarding this clonotype: This may stem from a read error, because a much larger clone lies one nucleotide away. CDR3 DNA sequence: TGTGCCGGCAGTTTAGCGGCCAGCACAGATACGCAGTATTTT. As protein: CAGSLAASTDTQYF. The V gene is TRBV6-6, the J gene TRBJ2-3; maybe TRBD2 (6 bases). This CDR3 spans 14 amino acids. Germline loops: CDR1 MNHNY, CDR2 SVGAGI (reference sequence).

This chain connects TRBV5-1 to TRBJ2-3; D is possibly TRBD2 (6 bases). There are 16 residues in the CDR3. Germline-derived CDR1 and CDR2 are SGHRS and YFSETQ. The V end was cut by 7 bases, the J end by 1 base, with 19 bases between. CDR3 DNA: TGCGCCAGCCGAACTGAGGGCCCTAGCGGCACAGATACGCAGTATTTT. The encoded protein is CASRTEGPSGTDTQYF.

This clonotype has more than one count but fewer than ten. V usage is TRBV12-3 or TRBV12-4 and J usage is TRBJ1-1, with a tentative D call TRBD1 (5 bases). CDR3 length: 14 amino acids. The V end was cut by 5 bases, the J end by 5 bases, with 15 bases between. The CDR3 here is CASSAREQVTEAFF. The CDR3 DNA reads as TGTGCCAGCAGTGCACGGGAACAGGTAACTGAAGCTTTCTTT.

The V call is TRBV28, the J call TRBJ1-1; TRBD1 is a possible D gene (5 bases). V lost 6 bases to trimming and J lost 3 bases, with 26 bases between them. Germline V CDR1 and CDR2: MDHEN, SYDVKM. This CDR3 comprises 18 residues. CDR3 sequence reads: CASRPGTALWVKDTEAFF. Here the CDR3 DNA reads TGTGCCAGCAGACCCGGGACTGCCCTATGGGTGAAAGACACTGAAGCTTTCTTT.

As concerns this clonotype: The junction differs from germline at one of its ends, possibly a read error. This sequence joins TRBV7-2 and TRBJ2-3, with D uncertain. The CDR3 has 12 amino acids. Germline CDR1 and CDR2: SGHTA and FQGNSA. CDR3 residues: CAGSHDTDTQYF. For the CDR3, the DNA is TGTGCCGGCAGCCATGACACAGATACGCAGTATTTT. Together with reference TRBV7-2 and TRBJ2-3, the CDR3 gives the full variable domain: GAGVSQSPSNKVTEKGKDVELRCDPISGHTALYWYRQSLGQGLEFLIYFQGNSAPDKSGLPSDRFSAERTGGSVSTLTIQRTQQEDSAVYLCAGSHDTDTQYFGPGTRLTVL.

The gene calls are TRBV13 and TRBJ2-7; D perhaps matches TRBD1 (5 bases). Trimming removed 0 bases from V and 3 bases from J, with 9 bases in between. This CDR3 comprises 14 residues. Germline CDR1 is PRHDT and CDR2 is FYEKMQ (reference sequence). The CDR3 bases are TGTGCCAGCAGCTTAGGGACAGAGGACTACGAGCAGTACTTC. It specifies CASSLGTEDYEQYF. The full variable domain, completed using reference TRBV13 and TRBJ2-7, is AAGVIQSPRHLIKEKRETATLKCYPIPRHDTVYWYQQGPGQDPQFLISFYEKMQSDKGSIPDRFSAQQFSDYHSELNMSSLELGDSALYFCASSLGTEDYEQYFGPGTRLTVT.

V gene TRBV10-1 combines with J gene TRBJ2-1; 9 nucleotides line up with TRBD2. Germline values: CDR1 WNHNN, CDR2 SYGVQD (reference sequence). The CDR3 totals 15 residues. V lost 2 bases to trimming and J lost 4 bases; unmatched junction nucleotides: 3. CDR3 residues: CASSELSGGYNEQFF. CDR3 bases: TGCGCCAGCAGTGAGCTTAGCGGGGGATACAATGAGCAGTTCTTC.

V is TRBV12-3 or TRBV12-4 and J is TRBJ2-1, with 7 positions matching TRBD1. The CDR3 spans 13 residues. The junction had 5 bases not matched to a gene; V was cut back by 5 bases and J by 7 bases. This CDR3 is CASSTRGPNEQFF. The CDR3 DNA follows: TGTGCCAGCAGTACAAGGGGGCCGAATGAGCAGTTCTTC.

The J gene is TRBJ2-5, the V gene TRBV20-1, with 8 bases fitting TRBD2. In germline, CDR1 is DFQATT, CDR2 SNEGSKA (reference sequence). After removal of 3 bases from V and 5 bases from J, the junction contained 5 bases not matched to a gene. The CDR3 covers 13 residues. CDR3 loop: CSASGGETETQYF. The CDR3 DNA is TGCAGTGCTAGCGGGGGGGAGACGGAGACCCAGTACTTC.

This chain connects TRBV27 to TRBJ2-2; the match to TRBD2 covers 9 bases. The V gene's germline CDR1 is MNHEY and CDR2 SMNVEV (reference sequence). This CDR3 contains 18 residues. Unmatched junction bases numbered 13, after V lost 3 bases and J lost 5 bases. Here the CDR3 reads CASSFSGTSRSGTGELFF. Here the CDR3 DNA reads TGTGCCAGCAGTTTCTCTGGGACTAGCCGGTCTGGGACCGGGGAGCTGTTTTTT.

In DNA form, the CDR3 reads TGTGCCAGCAGGACTAGCGGGAGAGATACGCAGTATTTT. Translation: CASRTSGRDTQYF. The chain is built from TRBV25-1 and TRBJ2-3, with TRBD2 matching 12 bases. The CDR3 consists of 13 residues. Germline V lookup: CDR1 MGHDK, CDR2 SYGVNS. The V segment lost 6 bases and the J segment 5 bases; nucleotides outside the gene matches: 0. Full variable domain (outside the CDR3, taken from reference TRBV25-1 and TRBJ2-3): EADIYQTPRYLVIGTGKKITLECSQTMGHDKMYWYQQDPGMELHLIHYSYGVNSTEKGDLSSESTVSRIRTEHFPLTLESARPSHTSQYLCASRTSGRDTQYFGPGTRLTVL.

Only a few counts were recorded for this clonotype. The chain uses TRBV7-2 and TRBJ2-3, with a possible D match to TRBD1 (5 bases). Germline V CDR1 and CDR2: SGHTA, FQGNSA. Trimming shortened V by 5 bases and J by 14 bases, and 26 bases separated the two germline ends. The CDR3 covers 15 residues. The chain's CDR3 is CASSPPGTLAPGRYF. The DNA for the CDR3 is TGTGCCAGCAGCCCCCCCGGTACTCTGGCCCCAGGGCGGTATTTT.

The rearrangement uses TRBV20-1 and TRBJ2-1; 10 nucleotides agree with TRBD2. The CDR3 is made up of 15 amino acids. V trimming: 1 base; J trimming: 8 bases; junction bases outside the gene matches: 8. Germline V gene data show CDR1 as DFQATT and CDR2 as SNEGSKA (reference sequence). The CDR3 reads CSARGLAGDRDEQFF. The DNA of the CDR3 is TGCAGTGCTAGAGGGCTAGCGGGAGATCGCGATGAGCAGTTCTTC.

This clonotype came up a few times. The CDR3 loop is CSASAGRADTQYF. CDR3 DNA sequence: TGCAGTGCTAGTGCCGGGCGAGCAGATACGCAGTATTTT. V is TRBV20-1 and J is TRBJ2-3; D is unresolved. V was pared by 3 bases and J by 4 bases, with 11 bases between. CDR1 and CDR2 (germline): DFQATT, SNEGSKA (reference sequence). The CDR3 covers 13 residues.